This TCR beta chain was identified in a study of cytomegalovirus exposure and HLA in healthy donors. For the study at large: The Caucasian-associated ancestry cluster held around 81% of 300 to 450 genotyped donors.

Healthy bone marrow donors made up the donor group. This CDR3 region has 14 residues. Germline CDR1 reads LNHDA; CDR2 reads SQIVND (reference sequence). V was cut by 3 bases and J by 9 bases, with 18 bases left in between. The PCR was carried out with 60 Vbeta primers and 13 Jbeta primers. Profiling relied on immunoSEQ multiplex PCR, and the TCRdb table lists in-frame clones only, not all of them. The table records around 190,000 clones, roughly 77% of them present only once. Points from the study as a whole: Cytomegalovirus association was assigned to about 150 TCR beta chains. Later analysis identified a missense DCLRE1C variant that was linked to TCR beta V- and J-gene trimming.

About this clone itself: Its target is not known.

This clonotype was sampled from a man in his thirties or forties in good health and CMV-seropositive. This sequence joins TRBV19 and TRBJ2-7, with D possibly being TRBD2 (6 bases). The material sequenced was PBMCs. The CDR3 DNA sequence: TGTGCCAGTAGTATCCCCGGGAGAGAACGTGGGCAGTACTTC. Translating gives CASSIPGRERGQYF.